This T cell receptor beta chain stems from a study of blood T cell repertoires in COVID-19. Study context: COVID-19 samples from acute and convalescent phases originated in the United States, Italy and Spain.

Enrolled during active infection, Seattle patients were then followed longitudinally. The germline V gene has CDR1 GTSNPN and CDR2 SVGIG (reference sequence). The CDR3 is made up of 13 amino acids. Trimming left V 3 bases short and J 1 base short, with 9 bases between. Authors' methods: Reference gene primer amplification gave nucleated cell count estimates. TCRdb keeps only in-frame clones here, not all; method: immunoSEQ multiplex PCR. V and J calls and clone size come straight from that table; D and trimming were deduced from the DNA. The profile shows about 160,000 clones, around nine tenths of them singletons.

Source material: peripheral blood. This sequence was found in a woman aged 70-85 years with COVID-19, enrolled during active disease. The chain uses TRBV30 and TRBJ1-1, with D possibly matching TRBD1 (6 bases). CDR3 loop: CAWSLTGNTEAFF. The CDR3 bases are TGTGCCTGGAGCCTGACAGGGAACACTGAAGCTTTCTTT. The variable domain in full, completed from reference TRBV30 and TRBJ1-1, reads SQTIHQWPATLVQPVGSPLSLECTVEGTSNPNLYWYRQAAGRGLQLLFYSVGIGQISSEVPQNLSASRPQDRQFILSSKKLLLSDSGFYLCAWSLTGNTEAFFGQGTRLTVV.